The 6 T cell receptor beta chains below were found in one sample sequenced in a study of T cell repertoires in cytomegalovirus infection. MiXCR was run by TCRdb on the reads, yielding one entry per CDR3 protein. The data contain about 340,000 distinct CDR3 sequences, 25% to 30% of them singletons. Their cognate antigens are unknown. The sample here was cultured PBMCs, taken from culture after CMV antigen stimulation. All receptors come from a human donor in good health (CMV status not recorded). Some clones in this sample may be carry-over from other donors' samples.

This clonotype was picked up a small number of times. The genes are TRBV7-9 and TRBJ1-4, with 10 bases that match TRBD1. Germline V lookup: CDR1 SEHNR, CDR2 FQNEAQ (reference sequence). The CDR3 extends over 14 amino acids. Trimming took 5 bases from V and 8 from J; bases not matched to a gene: 5. For the CDR3, the DNA is TGTGCCAGCAGCCGACAGGGGGCATACGAAAAACTGTTTTTT. This gives the protein CASSRQGAYEKLFF. Full variable domain (missing parts from reference TRBV7-9 and TRBJ1-4): DTGVSQNPRHKITKRGQNVTFRCDPISEHNRLYWYRQTLGQGPEFLTYFQNEAQLEKSRLLSDRFSAERPKGSFSTLEIQRTEQGDSAMYLCASSRQGAYEKLFFGSGTQLSVL.

The J gene is TRBJ1-6, the V gene TRBV12-3 or TRBV12-4; D call uncertain. CDR3 length equals 15 residues. V shed 2 bases and J shed 7 bases, with 12 bases lying between them. As DNA, the CDR3 is TGTGCCAGCAGTTTAAGTTGGCAGAAGAATTCACCCCTCCACTTT. Protein sequence: CASSLSWQKNSPLHF.

The J gene is TRBJ1-1, the V gene TRBV19, with D perhaps matching TRBD1 (5 bases). V dropped 3 bases and J dropped 1 base, with 18 bases sitting between them. CDR1 LNHDA and CDR2 SQIVND come from the germline V gene (reference sequence). The CDR3 totals 17 residues. CDR3 amino acids: CASSMVMAARGNTEAFF. The CDR3 DNA follows: TGTGCCAGTAGTATGGTCATGGCCGCGAGGGGGAACACTGAAGCTTTCTTT.

This clonotype has more than one count but fewer than ten. The J gene is TRBJ1-2, the V gene TRBV7-2, with no clear D. Germline CDR1 reads SGHTA; CDR2 reads FQGNSA. V was shortened by 5 bases and J by 4 bases, with 17 bases between the two germline ends. The CDR3 contains 15 residues. CDR3 DNA sequence: TGTGCCAGCAGCCAGTGGGAGGCTCCTTTCTATGGCTACACCTTC. This codes for CASSQWEAPFYGYTF.

The sample holds a few counts of this clonotype. The J gene is TRBJ1-4, the V gene TRBV15; no reliable D call. V lost 0 bases to trimming and J lost 7 bases, with 12 bases between them. This CDR3 has 15 residues. Germline V gene lookup returns CDR1 LNHNV and CDR2 YYDKDF (reference sequence). In DNA, the CDR3 is TGTGCCACCAGCAGAGATCCGGGAGGAGGTGAAAAACTGTTTTTT. Translation gives CATSRDPGGGEKLFF.

In its sample, this clonotype was seen many times. The chain couples TRBV12-5 to TRBJ2-3; maybe TRBD1 (6 bases). Germline CDR1 is LGHNT and CDR2 is FRNRAP. The ends were cut back, 5 bases at V and 0 bases at J, with 15 bases in the middle. There are 16 residues in the CDR3. The CDR3 nucleotides are TGTGCTAGTGGTGCCGGGACAACCGGGAGCACAGATACGCAGTATTTT. Encoded protein: CASGAGTTGSTDTQYF. Supplemented by reference TRBV12-5 and TRBJ2-3, the full variable domain reads DARVTQTPRHKVTEMGQEVTMRCQPILGHNTVFWYRQTMMQGLELLAYFRNRAPLDDSGMPKDRFSAEMPDATLATLKIQPSEPRDSAVYFCASGAGTTGSTDTQYFGPGTRLTVL.